These T cell receptor beta chains were read from a single sample in a study of T cells after yellow fever vaccination. One entry per CDR3 protein results from TCRdb running MiXCR on the 5' RACE reads. The sample includes hundreds of thousands of distinct CDR3 sequences, about 14% of them seen just once. The starting material was PBMCs, obtained on the day of the yellow fever booster vaccination. Every receptor here comes from a young man who received the YFV17D yellow fever vaccine. Each CDR3 is given with its conserved first and last residue. The D gene is left open where the match is weak. Clone sizes are given selectively: once, few, many, or a class where the clone is expanded.

>-|-|TRBV2|TRBJ2-3
TGTGCCAGCAGTGGCCGTGGAGGGGGCGGCACAGATACGCAGTATTTT
CASSGRGGGGTDTQYF
>many|TRBD2|TRBV7-6|TRBJ2-2
TGTGCCAGCAGCTGGACTAGCGGGCCCACCGGGGAGCTGTTTTTT
CASSWTSGPTGELFF
>-|TRBD2|TRBV20-1|TRBJ2-3
TGCAGTGCCATGGGACTAGCGGGAGCAGATACGCAGTATTTT
CSAMGLAGADTQYF
>-|-|TRBV12-3/TRBV12-4|TRBJ2-5
TGTGCCAGCAGTTTTGCCAGTCAAGAGACCCAGTACTTC
CASSFASQETQYF
>many|TRBD2|TRBV7-8|TRBJ2-1
TGTGCCAGCAGCCCATCCGGGACTAGCGGGAGAGGGGGCTCCTACAATGAGCAGTTCTTC
CASSPSGTSGRGGSYNEQFF
>-|TRBD2|TRBV11-3|TRBJ2-3
TGTGCCAGCAGCTTGGGGGGGGGGATCGCAGATACGCAGTATTTT
CASSLGGGIADTQYF
>many|TRBD1|TRBV5-1|TRBJ2-3
TGTGCCAGCTCACTGGACAGGGTTACAGATACGCAGTATTTT
CASSLDRVTDTQYF
>few|TRBD1|TRBV20-1|TRBJ2-7
TGCAGTGTCTCGGACAGGCTTAGCTCCTACGAGCAGTACTTC
CSVSDRLSSYEQYF
>-|TRBD2|TRBV25-1|TRBJ2-5
TGTGCCAGCACTACCGCTTCTGTCGGGGGGACGCGAGAGACCCAGTACTTC
CASTTASVGGTRETQYF
>few|TRBD1|TRBV3-1|TRBJ2-7
TGTGCCAGCAGCCAATGGGACAGGGGCTCCTACGAGCAGTACTTC
CASSQWDRGSYEQYF
>few|TRBD1|TRBV18|TRBJ2-5
TGTGCCAGCTCACCACCGGGACAGGGATCAGAGACCCAGTACTTC
CASSPPGQGSETQYF
>few|TRBD1|TRBV7-9|TRBJ2-2
TGTGCCAGCAGCGGACGGACAGGACTGAACACCGGGGAGCTGTTTTTT
CASSGRTGLNTGELFF
>-|-|TRBV29-1|TRBJ2-7
TGCAGCGTCAACGTAAGAAACTCCTACGAGCAGTACTTC
CSVNVRNSYEQYF
>few|-|TRBV29-1|TRBJ2-3
TGCAGCGTTGAAATACGTAGCACAGATACGCAGTATTTT
CSVEIRSTDTQYF
>-|-|TRBV7-2|TRBJ2-2
TGTGCCAGCAGCTTATTCTCCTGGGGGAACACCGGGGAGCTGTTTTTT
CASSLFSWGNTGELFF
>-|TRBD2|TRBV7-2|TRBJ2-5
TGTGCCAGCAGCCCCGGGACTAGCTTCTCCGAGACCCAGTACTTC
CASSPGTSFSETQYF
>-|TRBD2|TRBV20-1|TRBJ2-3
TGCAGTGCTAGGCGACTAGCGAGCACAGATACGCAGTATTTT
CSARRLASTDTQYF
>-|-|TRBV6-5|TRBJ1-1
TGTGCCAGCAGTTTTACCACGAGAGGTAACACTGAAGCTTTCTTT
CASSFTTRGNTEAFF
>few|TRBD1|TRBV30|TRBJ1-4
TGTGCCTGGAGCGGTCTCTGGGACAGAGGGAATGACAAACTGTTTTTT
CAWSGLWDRGNDKLFF
>few|TRBD2|TRBV20-1|TRBJ2-1
TGCAGCGCTAGCGGAGGTCCCCACGAGGCGTTCTTC
CSASGGPHEAFF